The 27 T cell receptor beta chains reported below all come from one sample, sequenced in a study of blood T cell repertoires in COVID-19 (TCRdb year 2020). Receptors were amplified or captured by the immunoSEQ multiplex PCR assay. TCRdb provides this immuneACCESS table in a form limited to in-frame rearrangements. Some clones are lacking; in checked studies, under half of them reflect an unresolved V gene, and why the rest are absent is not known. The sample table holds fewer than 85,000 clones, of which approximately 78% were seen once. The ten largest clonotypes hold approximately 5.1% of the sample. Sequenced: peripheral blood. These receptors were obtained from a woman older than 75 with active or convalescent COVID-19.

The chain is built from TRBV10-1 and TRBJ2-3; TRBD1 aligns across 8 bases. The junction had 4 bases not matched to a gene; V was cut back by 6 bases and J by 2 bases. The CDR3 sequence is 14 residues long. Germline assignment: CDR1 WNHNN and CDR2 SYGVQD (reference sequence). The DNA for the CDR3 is TGCGCCAGCAGGGACAGGGACATCACAGATACGCAGTATTTT. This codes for CASRDRDITDTQYF.

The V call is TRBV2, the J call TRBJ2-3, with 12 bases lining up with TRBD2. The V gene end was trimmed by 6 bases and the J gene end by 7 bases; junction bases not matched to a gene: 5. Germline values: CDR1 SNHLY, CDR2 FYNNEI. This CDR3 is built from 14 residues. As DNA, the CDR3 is TGTGCCAGCAGCGACGGGACTAGCGGGTATACGCAGTATTTT. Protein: CASSDGTSGYTQYF.

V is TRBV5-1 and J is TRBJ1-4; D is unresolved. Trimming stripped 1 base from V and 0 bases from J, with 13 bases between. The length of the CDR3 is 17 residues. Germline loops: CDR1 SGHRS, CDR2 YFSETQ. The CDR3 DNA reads TGCGCCAGCAGCTTGTATCCGGCCGAGGCAACTAATGAAAAACTGTTTTTT. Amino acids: CASSLYPAEATNEKLFF.

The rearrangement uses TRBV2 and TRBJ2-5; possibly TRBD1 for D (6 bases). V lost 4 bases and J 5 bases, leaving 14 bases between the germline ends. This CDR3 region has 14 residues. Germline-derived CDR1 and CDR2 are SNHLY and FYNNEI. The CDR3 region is CASSARQVRETQYF. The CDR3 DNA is TGTGCCAGCAGTGCCCGACAGGTCCGGGAGACCCAGTACTTC.

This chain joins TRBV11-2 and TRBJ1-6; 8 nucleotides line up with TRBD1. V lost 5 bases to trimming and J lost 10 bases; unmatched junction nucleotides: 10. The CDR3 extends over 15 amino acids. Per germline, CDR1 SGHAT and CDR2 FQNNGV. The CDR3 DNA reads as TGTGCCAGCAGCACCCAGACAGGGGTAGGGTCACCCCTCCACTTT. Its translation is CASSTQTGVGSPLHF.

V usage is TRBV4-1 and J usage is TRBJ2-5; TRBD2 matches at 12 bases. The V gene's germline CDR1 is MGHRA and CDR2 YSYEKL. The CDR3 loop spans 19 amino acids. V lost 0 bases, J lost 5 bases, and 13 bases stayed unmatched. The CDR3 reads CASSQDPPASGGDRETQYF. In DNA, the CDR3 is TGCGCCAGCAGCCAAGACCCCCCAGCTAGCGGGGGGGACCGGGAGACCCAGTACTTC.

CDR3: CASSFGKGWLAGSSYNEQFF. CDR3 nucleotides: TGTGCCAGTAGCTTTGGGAAGGGATGGCTAGCGGGGAGCTCCTACAATGAGCAGTTCTTC. V is TRBV19 and J is TRBJ2-1; 9 bases line up with TRBD2. Germline lookup yields CDR1 LNHDA and CDR2 SQIVND (reference sequence). This CDR3 comprises 20 residues. V lost 6 bases and J lost 0; bases outside the gene matches: 18.

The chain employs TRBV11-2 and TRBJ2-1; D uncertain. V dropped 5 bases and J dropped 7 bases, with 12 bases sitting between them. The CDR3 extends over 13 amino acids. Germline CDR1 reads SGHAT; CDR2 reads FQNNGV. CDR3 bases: TGTGCCAGCAGCCAGATTTTAGCTAATGAGCAGTTCTTC. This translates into CASSQILANEQFF.

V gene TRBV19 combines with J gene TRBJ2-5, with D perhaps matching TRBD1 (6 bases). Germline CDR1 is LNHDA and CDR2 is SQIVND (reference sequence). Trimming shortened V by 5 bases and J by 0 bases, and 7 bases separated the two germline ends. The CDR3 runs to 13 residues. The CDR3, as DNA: TGTGCCAGTAGTGGACAGAACCAAGAGACCCAGTACTTC. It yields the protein CASSGQNQETQYF.

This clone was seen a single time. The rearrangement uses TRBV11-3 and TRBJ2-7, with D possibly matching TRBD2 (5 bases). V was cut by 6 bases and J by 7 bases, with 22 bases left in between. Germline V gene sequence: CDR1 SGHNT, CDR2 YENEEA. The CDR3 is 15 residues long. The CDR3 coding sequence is TGTGCCAGCAGTTCTCCGGGATTGAGAGTTGGGGAGCAGTACTTC. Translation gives CASSSPGLRVGEQYF. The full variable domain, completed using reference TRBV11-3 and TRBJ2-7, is EAGVVQSPRYKIIEKKQPVAFWCNPISGHNTLYWYLQNLGQGPELLIRYENEEAVDDSQLPKDRFSAERLKGVDSTLKIQPAELGDSAVYLCASSSPGLRVGEQYFGPGTRLTVT.

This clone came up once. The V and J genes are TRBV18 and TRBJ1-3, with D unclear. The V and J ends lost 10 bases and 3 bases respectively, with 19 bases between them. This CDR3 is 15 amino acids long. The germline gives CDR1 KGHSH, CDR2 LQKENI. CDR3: CATRPTGGGGNTIYF. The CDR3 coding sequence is TGTGCCACCAGGCCGACGGGAGGTGGTGGAAACACCATATATTTT.

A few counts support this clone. The CDR3 nucleotides read TGTGCCAGTAGTTCGTCACCCGGGACAGGACCACTGAGAGCTTTCTTT. Amino acid sequence: CASSSSPGTGPLRAFF. The chain couples TRBV19 to TRBJ1-1; 8 bases align to TRBD1. This CDR3 is 16 amino acids long. V lost 5 bases to trimming and J lost 10 bases; unmatched junction nucleotides: 18. Germline-derived CDR1 and CDR2 are LNHDA and SQIVND (reference sequence).

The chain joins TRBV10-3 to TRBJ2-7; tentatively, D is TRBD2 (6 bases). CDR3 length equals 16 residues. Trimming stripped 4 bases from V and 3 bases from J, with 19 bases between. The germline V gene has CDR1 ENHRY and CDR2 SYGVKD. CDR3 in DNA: TGTGCCATCAGTGGACGAGGGGCGGGATTAAACTACGAGCAGTACTTC. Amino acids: CAISGRGAGLNYEQYF.

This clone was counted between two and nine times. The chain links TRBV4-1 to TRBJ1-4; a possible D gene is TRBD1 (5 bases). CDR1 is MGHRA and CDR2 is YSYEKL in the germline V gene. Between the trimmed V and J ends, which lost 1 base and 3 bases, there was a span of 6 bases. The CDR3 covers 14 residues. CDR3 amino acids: CASSQVGANEKLFF. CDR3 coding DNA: TGCGCCAGCAGCCAAGTAGGGGCTAATGAAAAACTGTTTTTT.

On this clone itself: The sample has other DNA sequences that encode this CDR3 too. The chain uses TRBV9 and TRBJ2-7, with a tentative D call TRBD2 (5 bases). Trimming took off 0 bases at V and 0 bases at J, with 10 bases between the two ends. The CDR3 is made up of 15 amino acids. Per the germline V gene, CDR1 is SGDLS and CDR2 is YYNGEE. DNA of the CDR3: TGTGCCAGCAGCGTAGCGGGTGGGAGCTCCTACGAGCAGTACTTC. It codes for CASSVAGGSSYEQYF.

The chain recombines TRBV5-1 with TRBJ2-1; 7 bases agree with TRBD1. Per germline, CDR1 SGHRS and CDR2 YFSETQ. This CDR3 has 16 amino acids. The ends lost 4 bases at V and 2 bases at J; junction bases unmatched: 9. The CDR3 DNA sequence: TGCGCCAGCAGCATGACCCCGGGACAGACCTACAATGAGCAGTTCTTC. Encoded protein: CASSMTPGQTYNEQFF.

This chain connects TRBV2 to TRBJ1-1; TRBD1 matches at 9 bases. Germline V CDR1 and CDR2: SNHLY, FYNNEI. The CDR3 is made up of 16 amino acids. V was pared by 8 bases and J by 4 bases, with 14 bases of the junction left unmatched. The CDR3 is CASSREAVQGATEAFF. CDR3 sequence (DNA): TGTGCCAGCTCCCGAGAGGCTGTACAGGGGGCCACTGAAGCTTTCTTT.

The CDR3, as DNA: TGTGCCAGCAGCTACCAAGGACTAGCGGGGGGCACAGATACGCAGTATTTT. Amino acid sequence: CASSYQGLAGGTDTQYF. The V and J genes are TRBV28 and TRBJ2-3; 13 nucleotides align to TRBD2. Losses at the gene ends were 6 bases for V and 1 base for J; bases not matched to a gene: 7. CDR3 size: 17 residues. From germline, CDR1 is MDHEN and CDR2 SYDVKM. Full variable domain (remainder filled in from reference TRBV28 and TRBJ2-3): DVKVTQSSRYLVKRTGEKVFLECVQDMDHENMFWYRQDPGLGLRLIYFSYDVKMKEKGDIPEGYSVSREKKERFSLILESASTNQTSMYLCASSYQGLAGGTDTQYFGPGTRLTVL.

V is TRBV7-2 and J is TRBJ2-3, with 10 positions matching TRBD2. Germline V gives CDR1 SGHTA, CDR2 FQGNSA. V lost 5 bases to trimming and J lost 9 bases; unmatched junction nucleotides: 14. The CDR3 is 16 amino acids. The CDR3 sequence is CASSASTSGTSLTQYF. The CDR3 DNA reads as TGTGCCAGCAGCGCCTCAACTAGCGGGACCTCTTTGACGCAGTATTTT.

CDR3 nucleotide sequence: TGTGCCACCAGTGATGCCGGGACTAGCACAGATACGCAGTATTTT. This sequence encodes CATSDAGTSTDTQYF. V is TRBV24-1 and J is TRBJ2-3; D may be TRBD2 (6 bases). Trimming left V 3 bases short and J 0 bases short, with 9 bases between. The CDR3 is 15 amino acids. Germline CDR1 reads KGHDR; CDR2 reads SFDVKD.

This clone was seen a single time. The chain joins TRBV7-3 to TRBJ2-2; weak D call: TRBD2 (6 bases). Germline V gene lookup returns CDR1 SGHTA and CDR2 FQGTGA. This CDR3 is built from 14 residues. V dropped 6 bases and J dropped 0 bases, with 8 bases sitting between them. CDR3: CASRRESNTGELFF. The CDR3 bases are TGTGCCAGCAGGCGGGAATCGAACACCGGGGAGCTGTTTTTT.

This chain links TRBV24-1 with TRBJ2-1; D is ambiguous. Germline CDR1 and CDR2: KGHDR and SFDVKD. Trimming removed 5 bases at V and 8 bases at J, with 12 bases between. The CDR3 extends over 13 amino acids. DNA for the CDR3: TGTGCCACCAGTGGCGGCGTCTTCCATGAGCAGTTCTTC. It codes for CATSGGVFHEQFF.

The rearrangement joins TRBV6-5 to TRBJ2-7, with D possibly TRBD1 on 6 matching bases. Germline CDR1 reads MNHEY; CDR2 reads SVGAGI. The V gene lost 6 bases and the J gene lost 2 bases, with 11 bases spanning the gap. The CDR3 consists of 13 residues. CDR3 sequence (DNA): TGTGCCAGCAGGGGGTACAGGGCCTACGAGCAGTACTTC. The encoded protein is CASRGYRAYEQYF.

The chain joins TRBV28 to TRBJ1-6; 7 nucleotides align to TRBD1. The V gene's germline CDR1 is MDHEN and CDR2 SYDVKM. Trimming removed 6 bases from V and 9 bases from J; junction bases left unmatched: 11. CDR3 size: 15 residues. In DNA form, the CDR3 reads TGTGCCAGCAGGAACTCAGGGGGGACGACTTCACCCCTCCACTTT. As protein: CASRNSGGTTSPLHF.

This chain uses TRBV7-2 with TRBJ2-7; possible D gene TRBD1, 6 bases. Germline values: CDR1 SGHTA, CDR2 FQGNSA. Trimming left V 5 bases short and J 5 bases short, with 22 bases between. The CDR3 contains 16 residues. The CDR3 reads CASSPQGTLEGHEQYF. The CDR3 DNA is TGTGCCAGCAGCCCCCAGGGGACCCTCGAAGGCCACGAGCAGTACTTC.

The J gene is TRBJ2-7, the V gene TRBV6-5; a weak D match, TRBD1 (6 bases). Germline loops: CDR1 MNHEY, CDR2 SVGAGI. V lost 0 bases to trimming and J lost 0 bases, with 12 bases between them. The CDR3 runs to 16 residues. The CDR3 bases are TGTGCCAGCAGTTACTCAGGGGGTCTGAGCTCCTACGAGCAGTACTTC. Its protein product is CASSYSGGLSSYEQYF.

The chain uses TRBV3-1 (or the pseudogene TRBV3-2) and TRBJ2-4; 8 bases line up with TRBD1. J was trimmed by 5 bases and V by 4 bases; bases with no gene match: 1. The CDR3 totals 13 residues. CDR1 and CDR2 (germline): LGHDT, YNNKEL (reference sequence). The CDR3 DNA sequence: TGTGCCAGCAGCCCGGGACAGGAAAACATTCAGTACTTC. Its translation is CASSPGQENIQYF.